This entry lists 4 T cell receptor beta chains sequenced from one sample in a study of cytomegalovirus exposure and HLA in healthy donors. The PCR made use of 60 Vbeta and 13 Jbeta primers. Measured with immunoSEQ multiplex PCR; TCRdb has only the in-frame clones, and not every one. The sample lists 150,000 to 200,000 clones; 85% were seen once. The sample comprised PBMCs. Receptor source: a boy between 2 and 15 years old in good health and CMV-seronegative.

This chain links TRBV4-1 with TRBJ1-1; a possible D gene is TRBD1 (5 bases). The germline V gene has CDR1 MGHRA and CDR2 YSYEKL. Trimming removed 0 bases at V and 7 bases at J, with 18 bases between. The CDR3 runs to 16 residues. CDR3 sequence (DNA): TGCGCCAGCAGCCAAGAAAGCCCTTGGGGGGAGTTTGAAGCTTTCTTT. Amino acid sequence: CASSQESPWGEFEAFF.

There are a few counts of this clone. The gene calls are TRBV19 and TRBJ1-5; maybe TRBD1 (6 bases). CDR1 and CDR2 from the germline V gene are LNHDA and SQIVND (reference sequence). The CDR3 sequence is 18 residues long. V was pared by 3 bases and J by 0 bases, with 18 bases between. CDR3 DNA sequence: TGTGCCAGTAGTATGCGGTCCGGGACATTCTTTAGCAATCAGCCCCAGCATTTT. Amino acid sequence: CASSMRSGTFFSNQPQHF.

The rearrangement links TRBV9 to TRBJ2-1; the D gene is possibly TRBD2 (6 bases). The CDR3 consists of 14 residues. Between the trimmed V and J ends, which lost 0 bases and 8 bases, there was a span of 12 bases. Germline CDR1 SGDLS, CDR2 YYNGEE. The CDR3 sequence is CASSVDGSLHEQFF. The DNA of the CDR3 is TGTGCCAGCAGCGTAGACGGGAGTCTCCATGAGCAGTTCTTC.

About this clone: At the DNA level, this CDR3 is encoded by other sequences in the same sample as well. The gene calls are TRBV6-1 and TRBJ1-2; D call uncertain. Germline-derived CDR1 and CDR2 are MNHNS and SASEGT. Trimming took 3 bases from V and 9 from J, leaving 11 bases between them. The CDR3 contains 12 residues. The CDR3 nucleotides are TGTGCCAGCAGTGAGGGTCCCGGGAGCTACACCTTC. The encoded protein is CASSEGPGSYTF.